Each of the 2 T cell receptor beta chains below was sequenced from the same sample in a study of blood T cell repertoires in COVID-19. Profiled with immunoSEQ multiplex PCR; TCRdb holds only in-frame clones, not every one. The table records roughly 310,000 clones, around 90% of them present only once. Sequenced input: PBMCs or T cells enriched from blood (not recorded which). These receptor sequences come from a man in his 60s who had recovered from COVID-19.

This clone was observed a handful of times. The rearrangement links TRBV9 to TRBJ1-1; maybe TRBD1 (5 bases). The CDR3 runs 15 residues. Trimming left V 4 bases short and J 1 base short, with 14 bases between. The V gene's germline CDR1 is SGDLS and CDR2 YYNGEE. CDR3 residues: CASSTTIQGNTEAFF. CDR3 DNA: TGTGCCAGCAGCACCACAATTCAGGGGAACACTGAAGCTTTCTTT.

The V and J genes are TRBV5-4 and TRBJ1-6; 7 bases agree with TRBD1. Germline CDR1 reads SGHNT; CDR2 reads YYREEE (reference sequence). V shed 1 base, J shed 6 bases, and the junction held 7 bases outside the gene matches. The CDR3 is 16 amino acids. The CDR3 DNA reads TGTGCCAGCAGCTTGCCCCCGACAGGGATTAATTCACCCCTCCACTTT. The encoded protein is CASSLPPTGINSPLHF.